This TCR beta chain emerged from a study of OX40 agonist ivuxolimab in advanced cancers. Study as a whole: Dosing consisted of intravenous ivuxolimab at 0.01 to 10 mg/kg every 2 weeks. Eligibility admitted prior anti-PD-1, anti-PD-L1 or anti-CTLA-4 therapy; about 39% had some. In three patients, partial responses were observed, one with hepatocellular carcinoma and two with cutaneous melanoma. Study-wide findings and caveats: Doses of 0.1 to 3.0 mg/kg were accompanied by clonal expansion of CD4+ and CD8+ blood T cells by week 6.

Sequencing used immunoSEQ multiplex PCR; TCRdb keeps in-frame clones, though not all of them. The repertoire includes roughly 54,000 clones, 85% to 90% of them detected once, and over 1.1% sits in the top ten. Germline CDR1 SQVTM, CDR2 ANQGSEA. This CDR3 region has 13 residues. V was pared by 7 bases and J by 2 bases, with 11 bases between. A word on this clone: No antigen is known for it.

The input for sequencing was CD4+ or CD8+ T cells sorted from blood, taken in a trial of the OX40 agonist ivuxolimab. The receptor comes from an adult with an advanced solid tumor such as melanoma, head and neck, liver or kidney cancer. The chain joins TRBV29-1 to TRBJ1-4; no definite D call. CDR3 nucleotides: TGCAGCGCTAAGTCCCCCACTAATGAAAAACTGTTTTTT. Amino acids: CSAKSPTNEKLFF.